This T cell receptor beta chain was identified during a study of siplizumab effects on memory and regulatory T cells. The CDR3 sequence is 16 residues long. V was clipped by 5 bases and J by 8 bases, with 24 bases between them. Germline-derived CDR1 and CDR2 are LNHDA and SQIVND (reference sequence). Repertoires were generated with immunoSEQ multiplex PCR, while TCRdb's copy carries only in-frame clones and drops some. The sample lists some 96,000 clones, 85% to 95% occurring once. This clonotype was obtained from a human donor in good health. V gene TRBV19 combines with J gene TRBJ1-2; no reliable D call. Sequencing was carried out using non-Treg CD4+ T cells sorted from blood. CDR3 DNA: TGTGCCAGTAGTTCATCCGGGCTAACGGCCCCGGGGGGCTACACCTTC. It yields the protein CASSSSGLTAPGGYTF.